This T cell receptor beta chain emerged from a study of blood T cell repertoires in COVID-19. About the research overall: Specimens from acute and convalescent COVID-19 originated in the United States, Italy and Spain. Sources were T cells, B-cell-depleted T cells, or PBMCs; the material itself was cDNA or gDNA.

The CDR3 has 15 amino acids. Germline lookup yields CDR1 SEHNR and CDR2 FQNEAQ (reference sequence). J lost 1 base, V lost 2 bases, and 3 bases had no gene match. Methods used by the authors: For nucleated cells, counts were estimated from reference gene primer amplification. Here immunoSEQ multiplex PCR was the method, and the copy in TCRdb shows in-frame clones only, minus some. For V, J and clone size, that table is used; D and trimming come from the DNA. The table has about 170,000 clones, about four fifths seen once. This clone was seen a few times. The sample consisted of peripheral blood. The receptor comes from a man between 65 and 80 years old with active or convalescent COVID-19. This rearrangement joins TRBV7-9 to TRBJ1-1, with 8 nucleotides matching TRBD1. CDR3 amino acids: CASSLSGTGNTEAFF. In DNA, the CDR3 is TGTGCCAGCAGCTTATCTGGGACAGGGAACACTGAAGCTTTCTTT.